This passage covers 25 T cell receptor beta chains from one sample sequenced in a study of human T cells and chemical hapten exposure. The time point denotes: patch test 2, 6 weeks after DPC sensitization. The sample's treatment: therapeutic diphenylcyclopropenone sensitization with weekly scalp DPC. TCRdb re-derived calls from the RACE reads in MiXCR, one entry per CDR3 protein. The profile shows under 85,000 distinct CDR3 sequences, approximately 10% of them singletons. This specimen consisted of whole blood, obtained in connection with sensitization to the hapten diphenylcyclopropenone (DPC). The receptor set was obtained from a woman aged 50 to 60 with alopecia areata. Some clones in this sample may be carry-over from other donors' samples.

This chain connects TRBV29-1 to TRBJ1-1, with TRBD1 matching 7 bases. The V segment lost 7 bases and the J segment 0 bases; nucleotides outside the gene matches: 5. The CDR3 runs to 13 residues. Germline V gene lookup returns CDR1 SQVTM and CDR2 ANQGSEA. CDR3 sequence: CSAGQALNTEAFF. DNA of the CDR3: TGCAGCGCTGGACAGGCGCTGAACACTGAAGCTTTCTTT.

This clonotype was found many times. The chain recombines TRBV18 with TRBJ2-1; D may match TRBD1 or TRBD2 (5 bases each). CDR1 KGHSH and CDR2 LQKENI come from the germline V gene. Trimming took 5 bases from V and 8 from J, leaving 22 bases between them. The CDR3 is 16 residues long. CDR3 nucleotide sequence: TGTGCCAGCTCATCGTTTAAAAGGGGAGTCCTAGATGAGCAGTTCTTC. Translating it yields CASSSFKRGVLDEQFF.

V usage is TRBV27 and J usage is TRBJ2-7, with D maybe TRBD2 (6 bases). V was trimmed by 5 bases and J by 4 bases, leaving 15 bases between them. CDR3 length: 14 amino acids. Germline V gives CDR1 MNHEY, CDR2 SMNVEV (reference sequence). The chain's CDR3 is CASSPGGERYEQYF. DNA for the CDR3: TGTGCCAGCAGTCCAGGAGGGGAGAGGTACGAGCAGTACTTC.

This clonotype was found many times. V and J are TRBV19 and TRBJ2-2; TRBD1 matches 9 bases. The germline gives CDR1 LNHDA, CDR2 SQIVND (reference sequence). Unmatched junction bases numbered 7, after V lost 6 bases and J lost 2 bases. The CDR3 has 16 amino acids. CDR3 residues: CASSKTGGSNTGELFF. Written as DNA, the CDR3 is TGTGCCAGTAGCAAGACAGGGGGATCCAACACCGGGGAGCTGTTTTTT.

This clonotype was counted at least ten times. V is TRBV2 and J is TRBJ2-7; D gene uncertain. This CDR3 is built from 12 residues. Germline values: CDR1 SNHLY, CDR2 FYNNEI. Trimming pared 2 bases from V and 4 bases from J, leaving 6 bases between. The CDR3 is CASSELEYEQYF. The CDR3 region has the DNA TGTGCCAGCAGTGAATTGGAGTACGAGCAGTACTTC.

This clonotype was detected ten times or more. The V and J genes are TRBV7-9 and TRBJ1-5, with TRBD1 as a possible D gene (6 bases). Trimming cost V 4 bases and J 7 bases, with 14 bases left between them. This CDR3 is built from 14 residues. Germline V lookup: CDR1 SEHNR, CDR2 FQNEAQ (reference sequence). CDR3 in amino acids: CASSSTGPEQPQHF. DNA for the CDR3: TGTGCCAGCAGCTCTACAGGGCCCGAACAGCCCCAGCATTTT.

This clonotype was detected a few times. The CDR3 is CSVGRLAGTGELFF. The CDR3 nucleotides read TGCAGCGTAGGGAGGCTAGCAGGCACCGGGGAGCTGTTTTTT. The J gene is TRBJ2-2, the V gene TRBV29-1, with D possibly TRBD2 on 6 matching bases. The V end was cut by 6 bases, the J end by 4 bases, with 15 bases between. The CDR3 length is 14 residues. Germline CDR1 is SQVTM and CDR2 is ANQGSEA.

This clonotype has a count of ten or more. The chain recombines TRBV9 with TRBJ2-2; D not resolved. Germline loops: CDR1 SGDLS, CDR2 YYNGEE. The CDR3 extends over 12 amino acids. V was clipped by 4 bases and J by 5 bases, with 6 bases between them. The CDR3 DNA follows: TGTGCCAGCAGCCCCAGGACCGGGGAGCTGTTTTTT. As protein: CASSPRTGELFF.

CDR3 in DNA: TGTGCCTGGAGCCCTGGACAGGCGCCGCAGTACTTC. Encoded protein: CAWSPGQAPQYF. The chain couples TRBV30 to TRBJ2-7; 7 bases agree with TRBD1. Germline-derived CDR1 and CDR2 are GTSNPN and SVGIG (reference sequence). Trimming took 3 bases from V and 9 from J; bases not matched to a gene: 8. The CDR3 sequence is 12 residues long.

This clonotype was seen ten or more times. This chain links TRBV12-3 or TRBV12-4 with TRBJ1-5; 10 nucleotides agree with TRBD1. This CDR3 spans 16 amino acids. Trimming at V came to 4 bases and at J to 7 bases, leaving 10 bases not matched to a gene. In DNA, the CDR3 is TGTGCCAGCAGTTCAAGAGGACAGGGGGTAGGCCAGCCCCAGCATTTT. This sequence encodes CASSSRGQGVGQPQHF.

This clonotype was seen repeatedly, ten times or more. The chain is built from TRBV10-1 and TRBJ1-1; D gene uncertain. This CDR3 is built from 16 residues. Germline V lookup: CDR1 WNHNN, CDR2 SYGVQD (reference sequence). V lost 0 bases, J lost 4 bases, and 15 bases lay in between. CDR3 region: CASSESKLRDTTEAFF. DNA of the CDR3: TGCGCCAGCAGTGAGTCAAAGCTGCGGGATACCACTGAAGCTTTCTTT.

This chain joins TRBV2 and TRBJ1-2, with D unclear. Between the trimmed V and J ends, which lost 3 bases and 2 bases, there was a span of 7 bases. This CDR3 comprises 13 residues. CDR1 and CDR2 (germline): SNHLY, FYNNEI. CDR3 residues: CASSDWVNYGYTF. In DNA, the CDR3 is TGTGCCAGCAGTGATTGGGTAAACTATGGCTACACCTTC. The variable domain in full, completed from reference TRBV2 and TRBJ1-2, reads EPEVTQTPSHQVTQMGQEVILRCVPISNHLYFYWYRQILGQKVEFLVSFYNNEISEKSEIFDDQFSVERPDGSNFTLKIRSTKLEDSAMYFCASSDWVNYGYTFGSGTRLTVV.

Many counts were recorded for this clonotype. V usage is TRBV29-1 and J usage is TRBJ1-1; TRBD1 might be the D (5 bases). V was shortened by 3 bases and J by 7 bases, with 9 bases between the two germline ends. The CDR3 is 11 amino acids. Germline V gene sequence: CDR1 SQVTM, CDR2 ANQGSEA. The CDR3 protein is CSVDRVDEAFF. The CDR3 nucleotides are TGCAGCGTTGACAGGGTCGATGAAGCTTTCTTT.

This clonotype was picked up many times. The chain is built from TRBV7-9 and TRBJ2-3, with 11 nucleotides matching TRBD2. CDR3 length equals 18 residues. Trimming removed 4 bases from V and 2 bases from J; junction bases left unmatched: 11. In germline, CDR1 is SEHNR, CDR2 FQNEAQ (reference sequence). CDR3 residues: CASSSLPPGLADTDTQYF. CDR3 nucleotides: TGTGCCAGCAGCTCCCTCCCGCCGGGACTAGCGGACACAGATACGCAGTATTTT.

This clonotype showed up just a few times. CDR3 DNA sequence: TGTGCCAGTAGGGGACCAGGGACTAGCGGGAGAGGATCCTACAATGAGCAGTTCTTC. Translated: CASRGPGTSGRGSYNEQFF. This rearrangement joins TRBV19 to TRBJ2-1; 14 positions agree with TRBD2. V dropped 6 bases and J dropped 1; count of bases not matched to a gene: 11. This CDR3 region has 19 residues. The germline CDR1 and CDR2 sequences are LNHDA and SQIVND (reference sequence).

The genes are TRBV20-1 and TRBJ2-7; D gene unclear. The CDR3 has 11 residues. Germline values: CDR1 DFQATT, CDR2 SNEGSKA (reference sequence). V was trimmed by 6 bases and J by 2 bases, leaving 8 bases between them. CDR3 residues: CSAKFPYEQYF. For the CDR3, the DNA is TGCAGTGCGAAGTTCCCCTACGAGCAGTACTTC.

The table lists this clonotype with many counts. This chain links TRBV6-1 with TRBJ1-2; D is uncertain. V was shortened by 0 bases and J by 3 bases, with 8 bases between the two germline ends. The CDR3 is 14 amino acids. In germline, CDR1 is MNHNS, CDR2 SASEGT. CDR3 in amino acids: CASSEALSHYGYTF. Written as DNA, the CDR3 is TGTGCCAGCAGTGAAGCGCTAAGTCACTATGGCTACACCTTC.

The gene calls are TRBV7-2 and TRBJ2-3; no firm D call. CDR3 length equals 14 residues. The germline V gene has CDR1 SGHTA and CDR2 FQGNSA. V was trimmed by 3 bases and J by 4 bases, leaving 11 bases between them. CDR3 sequence (DNA): TGTGCCAGCAGCTTCCGACTGGGCCCAGATACGCAGTATTTT. It encodes CASSFRLGPDTQYF.

In its sample, this clonotype was seen a few times. J is TRBJ1-1 and V is TRBV15; D not resolved. Trimming stripped 0 bases from V and 6 bases from J, with 5 bases between. In germline, CDR1 is LNHNV, CDR2 YYDKDF (reference sequence). This CDR3 contains 12 residues. The DNA for the CDR3 is TGTGCCACCAGCAGAGATTACGCTGAAGCTTTCTTT. It yields the protein CATSRDYAEAFF.

On this clonotype itself: A read error may explain this, as a much larger clone is one base away. This chain uses TRBV7-8 with TRBJ2-3; D remains unclear. With 6 bases removed from V and 15 bases from J, the gap between germline ends came to 22 bases. Germline assignment: CDR1 SGHVS and CDR2 FQNEAQ. The CDR3 runs to 13 residues. DNA for the CDR3: TGTGCCAGCAGGCCCACCGAATCCCATGGGCATTATTTT. Translating gives CASRPTESHGHYF.

This clonotype was found many times. V gene TRBV29-1 combines with J gene TRBJ2-7, with 7 bases lining up with TRBD2. Germline V gives CDR1 SQVTM, CDR2 ANQGSEA. The CDR3 is 14 amino acids. With V trimmed by 7 bases and J by 2 bases, 11 bases remained unmatched. CDR3 nucleotides: TGCAGCGCCCGAACTAGCGAGGACCCCTACGAGCAGTACTTC. Amino acid sequence: CSARTSEDPYEQYF.

This clonotype has just a few counts. V and J are TRBV6-5 and TRBJ2-1, with 9 bases fitting TRBD1. CDR1 and CDR2 from the germline V gene are MNHEY and SVGAGI. V lost 5 bases to trimming and J lost 7 bases; unmatched junction nucleotides: 9. The CDR3 length is 15 residues. CDR3 protein: CASSQTQGAFNEQFF. The CDR3 region has the DNA TGTGCCAGCAGTCAGACACAGGGGGCCTTTAATGAGCAGTTCTTC.

This clonotype appeared many times. The rearrangement links TRBV7-3 to TRBJ2-1; D is unclear. Germline V CDR1 and CDR2: SGHTA, FQGTGA. This CDR3 comprises 15 residues. The ends were cut back, 4 bases at V and 0 bases at J, with 10 bases in the middle. CDR3: CASSSLPSSYNEQFF. CDR3 bases: TGTGCCAGCAGCTCCCTACCGAGCTCCTACAATGAGCAGTTCTTC.

This clonotype was recorded many times. The rearrangement uses TRBV19 and TRBJ2-2; 7 bases are shared with TRBD1. Per germline, CDR1 LNHDA and CDR2 SQIVND (reference sequence). The CDR3 has 15 residues. V shed 10 bases and J 4 bases; nucleotides not matched to a gene: 12. The CDR3 spells CATQSTGMGTGELFF. CDR3 sequence (DNA): TGTGCCACCCAGTCGACAGGGATGGGCACCGGGGAGCTGTTTTTT.

This clonotype was observed a few times. The rearrangement joins TRBV6-6 to TRBJ2-2; 8 nucleotides align to TRBD1. With V trimmed by 6 bases and J by 2 bases, 8 bases remained unmatched. Germline assignment: CDR1 MNHNY and CDR2 SVGAGI (reference sequence). CDR3 length equals 16 residues. The CDR3 DNA reads as TGTGCCAGCAGAAGATCCGGGACAGGAAACACCGGGGAGCTGTTTTTT. Protein product: CASRRSGTGNTGELFF.